This T cell receptor (beta chain) was documented in a study of response to subunit inactivated influenza vaccine listed by TCRdb under 2018. Study-level background: Deep quantitative T cell receptor repertoire profiling was used in the study to track responses to a trivalent subunit inactivated influenza vaccine.

Library construction relied on RT-PCR. Sequencing instrument: Illumina HiSeq 2500. TCRdb reprocessed the public reads (quality trimming at Q25 with fastp, clone calling with MiXCR) and kept in-frame beta chains. Every entry covers one CDR3 protein and lists the most common genes and DNA from its rows. A total of about 800,000 distinct CDR3 sequences appear in this sample, 21% of them only once. The ten biggest clones cover more than 8.5% of the sample. On the study overall, not on this receptor specifically: It was suggested by the authors that each seasonal influenza vaccination may recruit only a limited number of new T cells.

CDR1 ENHRY and CDR2 SYGVKD are derived from the germline V gene. V and J are truncated by 7 bases and 0 bases respectively, leaving an intervening sequence of 10 bases. The cysteine opens and the phenylalanine closes a CDR3 of 15 amino acids. Kept here is only the CDR3 DNA, which spans 45 bases and is read in frame from base 1. Comments on this clonotype: Its binding antigen is unknown. Per-nucleotide qualities are absent, and no much larger clonotype sits a single base away.

The TCR originated in a man aged 45 to 65 who received an inactivated influenza vaccine. Donor details come from another sample of the same person, matched by shared clones. The chain is made from TRBV10-3 and TRBJ2-6, with the D gene too uncertain to name. Sequenced here: PBMCs from blood, sampled more than 4 days after vaccination. Read as DNA, the sequence is TGTGCCATCAATGGACCGAACTCTGGGGCCAACGTCCTGACTTTC. It translates to CAINGPNSGANVLTF.